This T cell receptor beta chain comes out of a study of cytotoxic CD8 clonotypes in ibrutinib-treated CLL. Study details: Investigators reported 25 or so partial and 2 complete responses; after median roughly 70 months, approximately 15 patients remained remitted and about 12 progressed.

Details on this clone: Its antigen is currently unknown.

Study results and limitations: On treatment, the uncommon public clonotypes contracted or remained stable. Clonality climbed at ibrutinib response, then dropped toward baseline at progression.

V was trimmed by 2 bases and J by 5 bases, leaving 12 bases between them. The CDR3 covers 14 residues. Germline CDR1 reads SGHAT; CDR2 reads FQNNGV. Clones were sequenced by immunoSEQ multiplex PCR, and TCRdb holds only the in-frame ones, with some missing. The sample has around 330,000 clones, under 70% seen once. The source is a human donor with chronic lymphocytic leukemia. Here the sequenced sample was PBMCs, taken after 36 months of ibrutinib treatment. The chain links TRBV11-2 to TRBJ2-5; D assignment may be TRBD1 or TRBD2 (6 bases each). The CDR3 DNA follows: TGTGCCAGCAGCTTACGGGGGCGGTTGGAGACCCAGTACTTC. Translation gives CASSLRGRLETQYF.